Below are 14 T cell receptor beta chains sequenced from a single sample in a study of T cell responses to AZD1222 COVID-19 vaccine. Sequenced by immunoSEQ multiplex PCR; TCRdb stores in-frame clones only, minus some. The profile shows 25,000 to 35,000 clones, nearly 95% of them singletons. The sample here was peripheral blood, taken on day 0 of AZD1222 vaccination. The source is an adult in good health.

The rearrangement uses TRBV6-6 and TRBJ1-1; D may be TRBD1 (5 bases). Trimming cost V 5 bases and J 0 bases, with 13 bases left between them. Germline values: CDR1 MNHNY, CDR2 SVGAGI (reference sequence). The CDR3 is made up of 15 amino acids. For the CDR3, the DNA is TGTGCCAGCAGTGTAACATCAGGGTTGAACACTGAAGCTTTCTTT. As protein: CASSVTSGLNTEAFF.

The table lists this clone with a count of one. The V and J genes are TRBV29-1 and TRBJ2-1; possible D gene TRBD2, 6 bases. This CDR3 contains 12 residues. CDR1 and CDR2 (germline): SQVTM, ANQGSEA. Trimming took off 8 bases at V and 9 bases at J, with 17 bases between the two ends. DNA for the CDR3: TGCAGCCCTGGGGGTGACGGGGGTGAGCAGTTCTTC. Translating it yields CSPGGDGGEQFF.

V usage is TRBV6-5 and J usage is TRBJ2-1; D call uncertain. This CDR3 has 14 amino acids. Deletions cut 0 bases from V and 3 bases from J, with 6 bases between. Germline V lookup: CDR1 MNHEY, CDR2 SVGAGI. The CDR3 bases are TGTGCCAGCAGTTACTCCGACAACTACAATGAGCAGTTCTTC. Translating gives CASSYSDNYNEQFF.

The chain couples TRBV6-5 to TRBJ2-1; no clear D gene. V shed 0 bases and J shed 2 bases, with 11 bases lying between them. Germline values: CDR1 MNHEY, CDR2 SVGAGI. The CDR3 is 16 residues long. CDR3 amino acids: CASSYSPQPTYNEQFF. The CDR3 DNA is TGTGCCAGCAGTTACTCCCCACAGCCCACCTACAATGAGCAGTTCTTC.

The chain uses TRBV28 and TRBJ1-1, with no clear D. Germline V lookup: CDR1 MDHEN, CDR2 SYDVKM. The V end lost 7 bases, the J end lost 7 bases, and 16 bases lay between the germline ends. CDR3 size: 13 residues. The DNA for the CDR3 is TGTGCCAGCAAAGTAACAGATTGGGATGAAGCTTTCTTT. It is translated as CASKVTDWDEAFF.

This clone was observed a few times. This rearrangement joins TRBV6-5 to TRBJ2-7, with D possibly matching TRBD1 (7 bases). V shed 8 bases and J shed 1 base, with 18 bases lying between them. CDR3 length: 15 amino acids. CDR1 MNHEY and CDR2 SVGAGI come from the germline V gene. CDR3 sequence (DNA): TGTGCCAGCGCCCCCCACAGGGGACTTTCCTACGAGCAGTACTTC. Protein sequence: CASAPHRGLSYEQYF.

V and J are TRBV5-1 and TRBJ1-1, with 8 positions matching TRBD1. Germline assignment: CDR1 SGHRS and CDR2 YFSETQ. CDR3 length: 14 residues. Germline trimming cut 3 bases from V and 2 bases from J; bases unmatched to any gene: 3. CDR3 residues: CASSYAGGNTEAFF. In DNA, the CDR3 is TGCGCCAGCAGCTACGCAGGGGGCAACACTGAAGCTTTCTTT.

This clone was picked up one time. CDR3 nucleotide sequence: TGTGCCAGCAGCCTAGGACAGGGGGAGCAGTACTTC. As protein: CASSLGQGEQYF. The gene calls are TRBV5-4 and TRBJ2-7; 9 nucleotides align to TRBD1. Germline V CDR1 and CDR2: SGHNT, YYREEE (reference sequence). V gave up 4 bases and J gave up 7 bases; unmatched junction bases: 3. The length of the CDR3 is 12 residues.

This chain links TRBV9 with TRBJ1-1; possible D gene TRBD1, 5 bases. This CDR3 has 12 residues. Germline assignment: CDR1 SGDLS and CDR2 YYNGEE. Trimming stripped 5 bases from V and 4 bases from J, with 9 bases between. The DNA of the CDR3 is TGTGCCAGCAGAGGGGATGGCACTGAAGCTTTCTTT. It translates to CASRGDGTEAFF.

The chain is built from TRBV5-1 and TRBJ2-1; 9 bases map to TRBD1. This CDR3 comprises 15 residues. The ends lost 4 bases at V and 4 bases at J; junction bases unmatched: 6. CDR1 is SGHRS and CDR2 is YFSETQ in the germline V gene. As DNA, the CDR3 is TGCGCCAGCAGCCCTGGACAGGGGATTTACAATGAGCAGTTCTTC. It encodes CASSPGQGIYNEQFF.

This clone showed up just a few times. The V and J genes are TRBV3-1 (or the pseudogene TRBV3-2) and TRBJ1-2; 7 bases agree with TRBD1. This CDR3 contains 13 residues. V was pared by 4 bases and J by 6 bases, with 5 bases of the junction left unmatched. CDR1 is LGHDT and CDR2 is YNNKEL in the germline V gene (reference sequence). The CDR3 sequence: CASSRTTGNGYTF. The CDR3 nucleotides are TGTGCCAGCAGCCGCACGACAGGGAATGGCTACACCTTC.

This clone was seen once. The chain employs TRBV19 and TRBJ1-5; no definite D call. The CDR3 is made up of 10 amino acids. Per germline, CDR1 LNHDA and CDR2 SQIVND (reference sequence). V was clipped by 10 bases and J by 10 bases, with 11 bases between them. The CDR3 reads CATIPDPQHF. CDR3 coding DNA: TGTGCCACTATCCCCGATCCCCAGCATTTT.

The chain links TRBV5-6 to TRBJ1-5; 9 positions agree with TRBD1. This CDR3 has 16 amino acids. CDR1 and CDR2 (germline): SGHDT, YYEEEE. The ends lost 0 bases at V and 4 bases at J; junction bases unmatched: 5. CDR3: CASSLGGTGSNQPQHF. The CDR3 coding sequence is TGTGCCAGCAGCTTGGGGGGGACAGGGTCGAATCAGCCCCAGCATTTT. Full variable domain (rest looked up from reference TRBV5-6 and TRBJ1-5): DAGVTQSPTHLIKTRGQQVTLRCSPKSGHDTVSWYQQALGQGPQFIFQYYEEEERQRGNFPDRFSGHQFPNYSSELNVNALLLGDSALYLCASSLGGTGSNQPQHFGDGTRLSIL.

The J gene is TRBJ1-2, the V gene TRBV7-9; no clear D. Germline lookup yields CDR1 SEHNR and CDR2 FQNEAQ (reference sequence). Trimming pared 0 bases from V and 4 bases from J, leaving 15 bases between. The CDR3 contains 16 residues. CDR3 amino acids: CASSLALKASFYGYTF. DNA for the CDR3: TGTGCCAGCAGCTTAGCCCTAAAAGCTTCATTCTATGGCTACACCTTC.